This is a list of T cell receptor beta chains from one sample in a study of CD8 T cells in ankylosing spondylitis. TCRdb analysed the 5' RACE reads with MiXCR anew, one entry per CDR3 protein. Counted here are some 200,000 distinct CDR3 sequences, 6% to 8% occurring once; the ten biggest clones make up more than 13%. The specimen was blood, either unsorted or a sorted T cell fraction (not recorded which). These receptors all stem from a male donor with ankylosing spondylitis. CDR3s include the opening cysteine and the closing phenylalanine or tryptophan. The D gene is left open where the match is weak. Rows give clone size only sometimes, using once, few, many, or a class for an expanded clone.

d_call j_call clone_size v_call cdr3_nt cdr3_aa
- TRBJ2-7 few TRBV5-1 TGCGCCAGCAGCTTGATCCCCACGTATATCACCGGCAGCGTCTCCTACGAGCAGTACTTC CASSLIPTYITGSVSYEQYF
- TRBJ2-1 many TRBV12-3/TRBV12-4 TGTGCCAGCAGTGGGCACCTAGCGAATACCTACAATGAGCAGTTCTTC CASSGHLANTYNEQFF
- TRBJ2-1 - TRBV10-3 TGTGCCATCAGTGCTGGGATCGGCTACAATGAGCAGTTCTTC CAISAGIGYNEQFF
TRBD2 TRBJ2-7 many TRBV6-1 TGTGCCAGCAGTGAAGGTACTAGCGCAGCCTACGAGCAGTACTTC CASSEGTSAAYEQYF
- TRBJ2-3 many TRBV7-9 TGTGCCAGCAGGTCGGCTAGCAGGGGATTGGATACGCAGTATTTT CASRSASRGLDTQYF
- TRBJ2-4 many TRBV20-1 TGCAGCTTAGAGTCCTCTTTCAAAAACATTCAGTACTTC CSLESSFKNIQYF
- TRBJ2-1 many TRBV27 TGTGCCAGCAGTTTAGTCCGGATTAACAATGAGCAGTTCTTC CASSLVRINNEQFF
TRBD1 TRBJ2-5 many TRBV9 TGTGCCAGCAGCGCGGGACAGAGACAAGAGACCCAGTACTTC CASSAGQRQETQYF
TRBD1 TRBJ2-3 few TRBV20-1 TGCAGTGCTAGAGATTGGGGTAGGGGGCATGATACGCAGTATTTT CSARDWGRGHDTQYF
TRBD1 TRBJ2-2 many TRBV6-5 TGTGCCAGCAGTTGGACAGGGGGCGAGGGCACCGGGGAGCTGTTTTTT CASSWTGGEGTGELFF
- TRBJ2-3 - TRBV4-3 TGCGCCAGCAGCCACTACGGGCAAACAGATACGCAGTATTTT CASSHYGQTDTQYF
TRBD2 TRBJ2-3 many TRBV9 TGTGCCAGCAGCGTAGGGACTAGCGGGAAGACAGATACGCAGTATTTT CASSVGTSGKTDTQYF
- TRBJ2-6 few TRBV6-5 TGTGCCAGCAGTTACAGGGTGGCTGGGGCCAACGTCCTGACTTTC CASSYRVAGANVLTF
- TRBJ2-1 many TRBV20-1 TGCAGTGCTAGGGTCCCCGATTACAATGAGCAGTTCTTC CSARVPDYNEQFF
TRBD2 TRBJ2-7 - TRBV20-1 TGCAGTGCTGAGAGCCCACCGACTAGCCGCTACGAGCAGTACTTC CSAESPPTSRYEQYF